What follows is one T cell receptor (beta chain) and its context. The V gene's germline CDR1 is SGHVS and CDR2 FQNEAQ. The CDR3 runs to 13 residues. The V and J ends lost 3 bases and 8 bases, in that order; junction bases with no gene match: 4. Using immunoSEQ multiplex PCR, the repertoire was profiled, and TCRdb retains in-frame clones only, with some absent. The sample has 4,000 to 5,000 clones, approximately 24% seen once. The data were taken from a study of tumour-infiltrating T cells in Burkitt lymphoma. Study background: Repertoire clonality predicted overall and progression-free survival.

The chain joins TRBV7-8 to TRBJ2-3; 8 bases agree with TRBD2. Material for sequencing was tumor tissue. The receptor was derived from a human donor with diffuse large B-cell lymphoma. The CDR3, as DNA: TGTGCCAGCAGCTTTTCGAGCGGGGGTACGCAGTATTTT. Its protein product is CASSFSSGGTQYF.